This is a list of T cell receptor beta chains from one sample in a study of blood T cell repertoires in COVID-19. TCRdb keeps only in-frame clones here, not all; method: immunoSEQ multiplex PCR. This table has under 250,000 clones, around 83% appearing once. Sample: peripheral blood. These receptors all come from a woman in her thirties or forties who had recovered from COVID-19. CDR3s include the opening cysteine and the closing phenylalanine or tryptophan. Size tells how often a clone was seen (once, few, many) or the class of an expanded clone, and some rows leave it out.

v_gene	abundance	j_gene	CDR3aa
TRBV11-2	.	TRBJ1-5	CASSLLLRRGRNQPQHF
TRBV19	.	TRBJ2-7	CASSLTGTYEQYF
TRBV6-6	.	TRBJ1-2	CASKGTDYGYTF
TRBV4-1	.	TRBJ2-1	CASSQDTGTSFTSYNEQFF
TRBV12-3/TRBV12-4	.	TRBJ1-2	CASSSDRTLGYTF
TRBV7-9	few	TRBJ2-3	CASSSRGPDTQYF
TRBV6-5	.	TRBJ2-4	CASIPPRAEGNIQYF
TRBV7-9	once	TRBJ2-7	CASSFNTGPFYEQYF
TRBV24-1	.	TRBJ2-1	CATSGAGKRSYNEQFF
TRBV2	.	TRBJ1-5	CASSGQSNQPQHF
TRBV5-6	.	TRBJ1-6	CASSSGTGPLHF
TRBV19	.	TRBJ2-3	CASSLETAGGPYTDTQYF
TRBV11-3	.	TRBJ2-7	CASSSGGGADGTYEQYF